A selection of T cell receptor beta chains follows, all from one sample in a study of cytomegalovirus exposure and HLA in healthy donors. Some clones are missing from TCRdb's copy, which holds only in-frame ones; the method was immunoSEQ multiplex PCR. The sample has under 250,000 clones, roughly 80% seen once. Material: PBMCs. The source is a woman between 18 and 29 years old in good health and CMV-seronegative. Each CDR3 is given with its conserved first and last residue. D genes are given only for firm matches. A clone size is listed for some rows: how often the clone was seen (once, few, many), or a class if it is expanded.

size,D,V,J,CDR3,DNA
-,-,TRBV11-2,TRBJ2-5,CASSTDFYQETQYF,TGTGCCAGCAGCACGGACTTTTACCAAGAGACCCAGTACTTC
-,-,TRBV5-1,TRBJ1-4,CASSLAYRADEKLFF,TGCGCCAGCAGCTTGGCGTATAGGGCGGATGAAAAACTGTTTTTT
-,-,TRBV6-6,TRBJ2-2,CASRPWGANTGELFF,TGTGCCAGCAGGCCTTGGGGCGCGAACACCGGGGAGCTGTTTTTT
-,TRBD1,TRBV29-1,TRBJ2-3,CSVKGTGGTSTDTQYF,TGCAGCGTTAAGGGGACAGGGGGCACCAGCACAGATACGCAGTATTTT
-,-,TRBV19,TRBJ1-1,CASSQVPNTEAFF,TGTGCCAGTAGCCAAGTCCCAAACACTGAAGCTTTCTTT
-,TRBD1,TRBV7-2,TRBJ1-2,CASSPRTGVNYGYTF,TGTGCCAGCAGCCCCCGGACAGGGGTAAACTATGGCTACACCTTC
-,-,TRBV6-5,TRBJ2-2,CASSWGIGELFF,TGTGCCAGCAGTTGGGGGATCGGGGAGCTGTTTTTT
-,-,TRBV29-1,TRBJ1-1,CSVDPQVAAFF,TGCAGCGTTGATCCCCAGGTCGCGGCTTTCTTT
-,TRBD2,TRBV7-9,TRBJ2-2,CASSLGRSSGRFGGELFF,TGTGCCAGCAGCTTGGGCCGAAGTAGCGGGAGGTTCGGCGGGGAGCTGTTTTTT
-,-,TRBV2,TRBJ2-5,CASSVERETQYF,TGTGCCAGCAGTGTAGAAAGAGAGACCCAGTACTTC
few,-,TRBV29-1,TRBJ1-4,CSVVLTGSTEKLFF,TGCAGCGTTGTTCTTACAGGGTCAACTGAAAAACTGTTTTTT
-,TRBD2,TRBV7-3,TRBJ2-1,CASSLIAGAYNEQFF,TGTGCCAGCAGCTTAATAGCGGGTGCTTACAATGAGCAGTTCTTC
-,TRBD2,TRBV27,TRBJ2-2,CASSFHQLAGVSTGEPFF,TGTGCCAGCAGTTTCCACCAACTAGCGGGAGTCAGCACCGGGGAGCCGTTTTTT
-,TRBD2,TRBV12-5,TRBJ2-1,CASGLVPFTSGDSDEQFF,TGTGCTAGTGGTTTGGTCCCCTTCACTAGCGGCGATTCGGATGAGCAGTTCTTC
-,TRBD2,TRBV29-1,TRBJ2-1,CSATTSGGANEQFF,TGCAGCGCCACGACTAGCGGGGGGGCGAATGAGCAGTTCTTC
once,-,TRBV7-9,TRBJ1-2,CASSRTEIGYTF,TGTGCCAGCAGCCGGACCGAAATTGGCTACACCTTC
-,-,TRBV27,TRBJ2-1,CASSFSGPYNEQFF,TGTGCCAGCAGTTTCTCGGGACCCTACAATGAGCAGTTCTTC
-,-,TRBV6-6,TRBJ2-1,CASSYPPEKTQFF,TGTGCCAGCAGTTATCCGCCCGAAAAGACACAGTTCTTC
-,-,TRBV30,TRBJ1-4,CAWSADLWEKLFF,TGTGCCTGGAGTGCGGATCTCTGGGAAAAACTGTTTTTT
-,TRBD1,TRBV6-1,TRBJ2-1,CASSVGTDSYNEQFF,TGTGCCAGCAGTGTAGGGACAGACTCCTACAATGAGCAGTTCTTC
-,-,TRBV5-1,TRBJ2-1,CASSPSPEARYNEQFF,TGCGCCAGCAGCCCGTCCCCGGAGGCGAGGTACAATGAGCAGTTCTTC
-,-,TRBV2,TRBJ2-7,CASSVPRNGRDTPHDEQYF,TGTGCCAGCAGTGTGCCCCGAAATGGGAGAGACACTCCCCATGACGAGCAGTACTTC
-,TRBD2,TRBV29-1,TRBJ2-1,CSGTGLADGNEQFF,TGCAGCGGAACGGGACTAGCGGACGGCAATGAGCAGTTCTTC
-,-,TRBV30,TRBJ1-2,CAWSGASDGYTF,TGTGCCTGGAGTGGGGCCTCGGATGGCTACACCTTC
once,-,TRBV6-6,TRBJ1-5,CASSYSNRDNQPQHF,TGTGCCAGCAGTTACTCGAATCGTGACAATCAGCCCCAGCATTTT
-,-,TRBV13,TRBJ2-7,CASSLGGYEQYF,TGTGCCAGCAGCTTGGGGGGCTACGAGCAGTACTTC
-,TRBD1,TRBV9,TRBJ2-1,CASSPPPGTGIDEQFF,TGTGCCAGCAGCCCACCCCCCGGGACAGGGATCGATGAGCAGTTCTTC
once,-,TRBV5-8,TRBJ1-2,CASSLPGGDYGYTF,TGTGCCAGCAGCTTGCCCGGCGGAGACTATGGCTACACCTTC